The TCR beta chain under discussion was sequenced for a study of T cells in Graves' hyperthyroidism and ophthalmopathy. Authors of the study amplified TCR beta CDR3 regions from RNA transcripts. HTBI primers were the set used in a first-round RT-PCR of the TCR CDR3. Each CDR3 protein gets one entry after TCRdb re-called the multiplex PCR reads with MiXCR. The top ten hold around 3.5% of the sample, which has hundreds of thousands of distinct CDR3 sequences, approximately 15% seen once. Trimming took off 4 bases at V and 6 bases at J, with 15 bases between the two ends. The CDR3 totals 14 residues. The germline V gene encodes CDR1 MNHNS and CDR2 SASEGT.

The TCR sequence derives from a woman in her thirties or forties with Graves' ophthalmopathy. Sequenced input: blood. The rearrangement joins TRBV6-1 to TRBJ1-2; D might be TRBD1 (6 bases). CDR3 sequence: CASSVGGRSDGYTF. The CDR3 coding sequence is TGTGCCAGCAGTGTTGGGGGCCGCAGCGATGGCTACACCTTC.